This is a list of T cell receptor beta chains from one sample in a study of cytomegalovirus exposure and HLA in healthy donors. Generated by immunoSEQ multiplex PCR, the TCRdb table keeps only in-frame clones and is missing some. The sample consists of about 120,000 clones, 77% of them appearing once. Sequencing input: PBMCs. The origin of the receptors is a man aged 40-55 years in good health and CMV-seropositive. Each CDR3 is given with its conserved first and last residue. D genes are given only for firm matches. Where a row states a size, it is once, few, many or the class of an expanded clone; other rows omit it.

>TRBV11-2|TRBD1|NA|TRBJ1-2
TGTGCCAGCAGCTTAGATCCGGACAGGGTGAGGAACTATGGCTACACCTTC
CASSLDPDRVRNYGYTF
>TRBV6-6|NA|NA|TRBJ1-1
TGTGCCAGCAGTTACTCCCAGGGAGGGTCTTTCTTT
CASSYSQGGSFF
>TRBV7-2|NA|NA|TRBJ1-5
TGTGCCAGCAGCTTAACGGTAGGGGGATCCCAGCCCCAGCATTTT
CASSLTVGGSQPQHF
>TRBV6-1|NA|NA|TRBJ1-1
TGTGCCAGCATTCTAACAGCCTTGAACACTGAAGCTTTCTTT
CASILTALNTEAFF
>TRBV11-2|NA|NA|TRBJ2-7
TGTGCCAGCAGCTCCCAGCCGGGGTCCTCCTACGAGCAGTACTTC
CASSSQPGSSYEQYF
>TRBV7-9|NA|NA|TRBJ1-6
TGTGCCAGCAGCTTCTATTTTTTGGGACAAGATGATAATTCACCCCTCCACTTT
CASSFYFLGQDDNSPLHF
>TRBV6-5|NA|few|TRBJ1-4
TGTGCCAGCAGTTACGATCGGGGGGCCGGAGAAAAACTGTTTTTT
CASSYDRGAGEKLFF
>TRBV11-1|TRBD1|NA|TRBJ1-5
TGTGCCAGCAGCTTAGACGGGGACAGGGCTCAGCCCCAGCATTTT
CASSLDGDRAQPQHF
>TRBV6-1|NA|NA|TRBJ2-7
TGTGCCAGCAGGGGCAGCCTCTACGAGCAGTACTTC
CASRGSLYEQYF
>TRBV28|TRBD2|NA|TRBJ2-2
TGTGCCAGCAGTTTGGGAGGGGCGGGCACCGGGGAGCTGTTTTTT
CASSLGGAGTGELFF
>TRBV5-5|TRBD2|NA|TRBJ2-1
TGTGCCAGCAGCTTAGGACTAGCGGGGAAGTTCTTC
CASSLGLAGKFF
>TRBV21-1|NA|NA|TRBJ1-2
TGTGCCAGCAGCGAAACAGGGTATGGCTACACCTTC
CASSETGYGYTF
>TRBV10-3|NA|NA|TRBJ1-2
TGTGCCATCAGTGCCTCCGGGAGTGGAACGGGAAGGGCCTATGGCTACACCTTC
CAISASGSGTGRAYGYTF
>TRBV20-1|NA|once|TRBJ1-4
TGCAGTGCTAGTAACAACGAAAAACTGTTTTTT
CSASNNEKLFF
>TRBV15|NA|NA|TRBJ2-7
NA
CATSEMFGAGAYF
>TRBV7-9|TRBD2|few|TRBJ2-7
TGTGCCAGCAGCCCCCCCGGAGCTATCGGACTAGCGGGGACCTACGAGCAGTACTTC
CASSPPGAIGLAGTYEQYF
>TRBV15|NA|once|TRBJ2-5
TGTGCCACCAGCAGAGGGGGGGTTATGGCGGAGACCCAGTACTTC
CATSRGGVMAETQYF
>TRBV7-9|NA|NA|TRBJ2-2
TGTTCCAGCAGCCGAGGGGGGGAGCTGTTTTTT
CSSSRGGELFF
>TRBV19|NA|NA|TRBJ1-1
TGTGCCAGTGGAACGACAGCTCTAATTGAAGCTTTCTTT
CASGTTALIEAFF
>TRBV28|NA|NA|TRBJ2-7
TGTGCCAGCATGGGACTCTCCTACGAGCAGTACTTC
CASMGLSYEQYF
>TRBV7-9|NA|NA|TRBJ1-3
TGTGCCAGCAGTTTACAGGTTTTCTCTGGAAACACCATATATTTT
CASSLQVFSGNTIYF
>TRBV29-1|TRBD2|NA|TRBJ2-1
TGCGGCGGGAGGGCAGGGACCTACAATGAGCAGTTCTTC
CGGRAGTYNEQFF
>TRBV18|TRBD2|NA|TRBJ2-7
TGTGCCAGCTCGCCGGGGGAGGGTCGCGAGCAGTACTTC
CASSPGEGREQYF